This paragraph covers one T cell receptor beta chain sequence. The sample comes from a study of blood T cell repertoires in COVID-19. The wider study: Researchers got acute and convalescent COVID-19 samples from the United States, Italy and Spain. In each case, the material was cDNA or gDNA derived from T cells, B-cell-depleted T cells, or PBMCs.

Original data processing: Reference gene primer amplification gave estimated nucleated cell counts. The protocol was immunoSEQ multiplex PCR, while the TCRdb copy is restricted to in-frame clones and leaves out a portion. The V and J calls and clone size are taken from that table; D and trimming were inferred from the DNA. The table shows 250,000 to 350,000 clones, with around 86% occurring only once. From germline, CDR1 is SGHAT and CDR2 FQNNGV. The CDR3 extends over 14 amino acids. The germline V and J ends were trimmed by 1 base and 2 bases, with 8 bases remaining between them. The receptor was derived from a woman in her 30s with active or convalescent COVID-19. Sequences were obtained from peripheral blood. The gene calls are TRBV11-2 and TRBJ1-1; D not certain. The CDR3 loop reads CASSLAAGNTEAFF. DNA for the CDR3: TGTGCCAGCAGCTTAGCCGCGGGAAACACTGAAGCTTTCTTT. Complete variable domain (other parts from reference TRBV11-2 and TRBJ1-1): EAGVAQSPRYKIIEKRQSVAFWCNPISGHATLYWYQQILGQGPKLLIQFQNNGVVDDSQLPKDRFSAERLKGVDSTLKIQPAKLEDSAVYLCASSLAAGNTEAFFGQGTRLTVV.